This TCR beta chain appears in the sequencing data of a study of T cells in Graves' hyperthyroidism and ophthalmopathy. It was RNA transcripts that yielded the amplified TCR beta CDR3 regions. The HTBI primer set served for first-round RT-PCR of the TCR CDR3. Each CDR3 protein is one row after TCRdb ran MiXCR on the multiplex PCR reads. Here the sample spans around 620,000 distinct CDR3 sequences, around 45% being singletons. The sequenced material came from peripheral blood or thyroid tissue (not recorded which). The clonotype was recovered from an adult woman with Graves' disease, either hyperthyroidism or ophthalmopathy (not recorded which).

CDR3 bases: TGTGCCAGCAACCCATCGGGGGACGGCTCCTACGAGCAGTACTTC. Amino acids: CASNPSGDGSYEQYF. The chain couples TRBV7-2 to TRBJ2-7; D is perhaps TRBD2 (6 bases). The CDR3 has 15 residues. Trimming cost V 7 bases and J 0 bases, with 16 bases left between them. CDR1 and CDR2 (germline): SGHTA, FQGNSA.